These T cell receptor beta chains were read from a single sample in a study of cytomegalovirus exposure and HLA in healthy donors. The table came from immunoSEQ multiplex PCR; TCRdb's copy has only in-frame clones and leaves some out. The sample holds some 68,000 clones; more than 95% are singletons and the top ten take around 2.4%. The material sequenced was PBMCs. The receptors shown here come from a man aged 18 to 29 in good health and CMV-seronegative. Each CDR3 is given with its conserved first and last residue. Each record gives: V gene, D gene, clone size, J gene, CDR3 DNA, CDR3 protein. A D gene is named only where the DNA matches it firmly. Clone size is stated in some rows and not others, as once, few, many or a class when expanded.

TRBV5-1	TRBD2	NA	TRBJ2-5	TGCGCCAGCCGAAGGACTAGCAGCTACCAAGAGACCCAGTACTTC	CASRRTSSYQETQYF
TRBV20-1	NA	once	TRBJ2-3	TGCAGTGCTTTCTCTAGGGATACGCAGTATTTT	CSAFSRDTQYF
TRBV2	NA	NA	TRBJ2-1	TGTGCCATAATCTTATACTCCTACAATGAGCAGTTCTTC	CAIILYSYNEQFF
TRBV4-1	NA	NA	TRBJ1-2	TGCGCCAGCAGTGGGAGGGAGGCTAACTATGGCTACACCTTC	CASSGREANYGYTF
TRBV11-2	NA	NA	TRBJ1-1	TGTGCCAGCAGCTTAGTCAGGGGCCGAACTGAAGCTTTCTTT	CASSLVRGRTEAFF
TRBV19	NA	NA	TRBJ1-3	TGTGCCAGTAGTATGGACCGGGGAACTGGAAACACCATATATTTT	CASSMDRGTGNTIYF
TRBV20-1	NA	NA	TRBJ2-5	TGCAGTGCTAGAGATCGTGAGACCCAGTACTTC	CSARDRETQYF
TRBV5-6	NA	NA	TRBJ1-1	TGTGCCAGCAGCTCTACGGTGAACACTGAAGCTTTCTTT	CASSSTVNTEAFF
TRBV5-4	NA	NA	TRBJ2-1	TGTGCCAGCAGCTTAACAGGGACCGACTACAATGAGCAGTTCTTC	CASSLTGTDYNEQFF
TRBV19	TRBD2	NA	TRBJ2-7	TGTGCCAGTAGTATATCAGGGACTAGCGGACTATACGAGCAGTACTTC	CASSISGTSGLYEQYF
TRBV19	NA	NA	TRBJ1-2	TGTGCCAGTAGTATAGTCGGTAGCCTGCTCTACTATGGCTACACCTTC	CASSIVGSLLYYGYTF
TRBV6-1	TRBD2	NA	TRBJ2-7	TGTGCCAGCAGGACGACTAGCGGGATCTTCCACGAGCAGTACTTC	CASRTTSGIFHEQYF
TRBV25-1	NA	NA	TRBJ1-3	TGTGCCAGTACTACAGGCGTCGGAAACACCATATATTTT	CASTTGVGNTIYF
TRBV6-5	NA	once	TRBJ2-7	TGTGCCAGCAGTTCCCTCTCTTACGAGCAGTACTTC	CASSSLSYEQYF
TRBV10-3	NA	NA	TRBJ1-4	TGTGCCATCAGTTCACAGGAAAGGGATGAAAAACTGTTTTTT	CAISSQERDEKLFF
TRBV19	TRBD2	NA	TRBJ2-7	TGTGCCAGTAGTAGGTTTCAGCGGGAGGTCCCCTACGAGCAGTACTTC	CASSRFQREVPYEQYF
TRBV10-1	NA	NA	TRBJ2-3	TGCGCCAGCAGCTATAGCACAGATACGCAGTATTTT	CASSYSTDTQYF
TRBV7-6	NA	NA	TRBJ2-7	TGTGCCAGCAGCCTGACTACTAACTACGAGCAGTACTTC	CASSLTTNYEQYF
TRBV11-2	TRBD2	NA	TRBJ2-7	TGTGCCAGCAGCTCCACCGGGACTAGCGGCTACGAGCAGTACTTC	CASSSTGTSGYEQYF
TRBV6-4	TRBD2	NA	TRBJ2-1	TGTGCCAGCAGCGATACTAGCGGGTCTTTCAATGAGCAGTTCTTC	CASSDTSGSFNEQFF
TRBV10-1	NA	once	TRBJ1-1	TGCGCCAGCAGTGAGTCCAGGGTCGGTAACTCTGAAGCTTTCTTT	CASSESRVGNSEAFF
TRBV10-3	NA	once	TRBJ1-1	TGTGCCATCAGTGATTTAGGGGTGAACACTGAAGCTTTCTTT	CAISDLGVNTEAFF
TRBV4-1	TRBD1	once	TRBJ1-1	TGCGCCAGCAGCCTCACAGGGGACACTGAAGCTTTCTTT	CASSLTGDTEAFF
TRBV7-6	TRBD1	once	TRBJ1-6	TGTGCCAGCAGCTTGAGGACAGGAGGAGATAATTCACCCCTCCACTTT	CASSLRTGGDNSPLHF
TRBV19	NA	NA	TRBJ2-7	TGTGCCAGTAGTACCGTGAGTGGGAGCTCCTACGAGCAGTACTTC	CASSTVSGSSYEQYF
TRBV6-5	TRBD1	NA	TRBJ1-2	TGTGCCAGCAGTTACTCCGGGACAGACAACTATGGCTACACCTTC	CASSYSGTDNYGYTF
TRBV6-5	NA	NA	TRBJ1-2	TGTGCCACCAGACCTGCAGGGGACTATGGCTACACCTTC	CATRPAGDYGYTF
TRBV5-4	TRBD1	NA	TRBJ2-2	TGTGCCAGCAGCTTGGACAGGGGTGGGGCCGGGGAGCTGTTTTTT	CASSLDRGGAGELFF
TRBV5-1	TRBD2	NA	TRBJ2-1	TGCGCCAGCAGCCCCGGGACTAGCGGGGTCTTAGTCGACAATGAGCAGTTCTTC	CASSPGTSGVLVDNEQFF
TRBV29-1	NA	NA	TRBJ1-1	TGCAGCGTTGAAAGGGAGGGCACTGAAGCTTTCTTT	CSVEREGTEAFF
TRBV11-1	TRBD1	NA	TRBJ1-1	TGTGCCAGCAGCTGGGGACAGGGAGGTACTGAAGCTTTCTTT	CASSWGQGGTEAFF
TRBV5-6	NA	NA	TRBJ1-2	TGTGCCAGCAGCCAAGCGCCAGTCTCAGACTATGGCTACACCTTC	CASSQAPVSDYGYTF
TRBV6-1	NA	NA	TRBJ1-1	TGTGCCGGGGGACGGGACATGAACACTGAAGCTTTCTTT	CAGGRDMNTEAFF
TRBV7-8	TRBD2	NA	TRBJ2-5	TGTGCCAGCAGTCCCAGTAGCGGGGGAGAGACCCAGTACTTC	CASSPSSGGETQYF
TRBV19	NA	NA	TRBJ2-5	TGTGCCAGTAGTATATTAGGGTTTGCGACAGAAGAGACCCAGTACTTC	CASSILGFATEETQYF
TRBV2	NA	once	TRBJ2-3	TGTGCCAGCAGTCCCCAGGATACGCAGTATTTT	CASSPQDTQYF
TRBV6-1	NA	NA	TRBJ1-2	TGTGCCAGCAGTCAGGGTGGCGGCTATGGCTACACCTTC	CASSQGGGYGYTF
TRBV5-6	NA	NA	TRBJ1-5	TGTGCCAGCAGCTCGAGGGCCGGGAAGCAGCCCCAGCATTTT	CASSSRAGKQPQHF
TRBV5-4	TRBD1	NA	TRBJ2-7	TGTGCCAGCAGCTTGTACCGGGACAGGGGGCGGGAGCAGTACTTC	CASSLYRDRGREQYF
TRBV28	NA	NA	TRBJ1-1	TGTGCCAGCAGTCTCCGTCACATTGAAGCTTTCTTT	CASSLRHIEAFF
TRBV6-5	NA	NA	TRBJ1-4	TGTGCCAGCAGTTTACAGGGAGGGGGTGAAAAACTGTTTTTT	CASSLQGGGEKLFF